These T cell receptor beta chains were read from a single sample in a study of T cell repertoires in cytomegalovirus infection. TCRdb itself ran the reads through MiXCR, one entry per CDR3 protein. The sample consists of approximately 100,000 distinct CDR3 sequences, about 40% of them appearing once. Their recognized antigens are unknown. The material sequenced was CD8+ T cells from cultured PBMCs, taken from culture after CMV antigen stimulation. The receptor set was obtained from a human donor in good health (CMV status not recorded). Some clones in this sample may be carry-over from other donors' samples. CDR3s include the opening cysteine and the closing phenylalanine or tryptophan. D genes are given only for firm matches. Part of the rows lack a size; the others show once, few, many or a class for expanded clones.

j_gene | v_gene | abundance | d_gene | CDR3nt | CDR3aa
TRBJ2-7 | TRBV7-2 | . | . | TGTGCCAGCAGCGGGGCGGGGACCTCCTACGAGCAGTACTTC | CASSGAGTSYEQYF
TRBJ1-3 | TRBV19 | . | . | TGTGCCAGTAGTGTCACCGGGACGGCTGGAAACACCATATATTTT | CASSVTGTAGNTIYF
TRBJ2-3 | TRBV2 | few | . | TGTGCCAGCAGTGAGCTGTACCAAGCGACAGATACGCAGTATTTT | CASSELYQATDTQYF
TRBJ2-3 | TRBV6-6 | . | TRBD2 | TGTGCCAGCGGAGCGGGGGGGATGGCAGATACGCAGTATTTT | CASGAGGMADTQYF
TRBJ2-3 | TRBV4-1 | once | TRBD1 | TGCGCCAGCAGCCCCCCAGGGGGACAGATCACAGATACGCAGTATTTT | CASSPPGGQITDTQYF
TRBJ2-1 | TRBV6-5 | . | . | TGTGCCAGCAGTCCCCAAGGGGACAATGAGCAGTTCTTC | CASSPQGDNEQFF
TRBJ1-5 | TRBV4-2 | . | . | TGTGCCAGCAGCCAAGTACCGGGGGTGGCTCTCAATCAGCCCCAGCATTTT | CASSQVPGVALNQPQHF
TRBJ2-1 | TRBV7-2 | few | TRBD2 | TGTGCCAGCAGGCCTACTAGCGGGGGGGTTTATGAGCAGTTCTTC | CASRPTSGGVYEQFF
TRBJ1-2 | TRBV24-1 | . | TRBD1 | TGTGCCACCAGTGCTCTTTCTCCGGGACAGGGGGCGGCCTACACCTTC | CATSALSPGQGAAYTF
TRBJ1-5 | TRBV7-4 | . | . | TGTGCCAGCACCTACGGAGGGAATCAGCCCCAGCATTTT | CASTYGGNQPQHF
TRBJ1-2 | TRBV2 | many | TRBD1 | TGTGCCAGCAGTGAGTGGACAGGGAAACACTATGGCTACACCTTC | CASSEWTGKHYGYTF
TRBJ2-3 | TRBV7-8 | once | TRBD2 | TGTGCCAGCAGCCAGAGACTAGCGTTTCCAGATACGCAGTATTTT | CASSQRLAFPDTQYF
TRBJ1-4 | TRBV29-1 | . | TRBD1 | TGCAGCGTTCTCCCGGGACAGGGTGAAGAAAAACTGTTTTTT | CSVLPGQGEEKLFF
TRBJ1-2 | TRBV7-2 | . | TRBD1 | TGTGCCAGCAGCTCAGGGCCGGGACAGATTTATGGCTACACCTTC | CASSSGPGQIYGYTF
TRBJ2-4 | TRBV5-4 | . | . | TGTGCCAGCGGTAACAGCTACGAAAACATTCAGTACTTC | CASGNSYENIQYF
TRBJ2-3 | TRBV25-1 | few | . | TGTGCCAGCGGGAGATTCAGAGATACGCAGTATTTT | CASGRFRDTQYF
TRBJ2-7 | TRBV7-8 | . | TRBD2 | TGTGCCAGCAGCTTTTCGGGACTAGCGGGGGCCGAGCAGTACTTC | CASSFSGLAGAEQYF
TRBJ1-1 | TRBV30 | . | . | TGTGCCTGGAGGTTTTCAGAGAACACTGAAGCTTTCTTT | CAWRFSENTEAFF
TRBJ2-5 | TRBV7-6 | few | TRBD1 | TGTGCCAGCAGCTCACAGGGGCTGAATTGGCACTTC | CASSSQGLNWHF
TRBJ2-1 | TRBV5-1 | . | . | TGCGCCAGCAGCTCAGCGACCGGGACTCTGTACAATGAAGAGCAGTTCTTC | CASSSATGTLYNEEQFF
TRBJ2-7 | TRBV20-1 | . | . | TGCAGTGCCCCGAGGGACCACTCCTACGAGCAGTACTTC | CSAPRDHSYEQYF
TRBJ2-7 | TRBV10-3 | few | TRBD1 | TGTGCCATCAGTGAGTTTCCGGGGGACAGGGACGAGCAGTACTTC | CAISEFPGDRDEQYF
TRBJ1-1 | TRBV28 | many | . | TGTGCCAGCAGTCCTCTGTCCCTTGGTGACACTGAAGCTTTCTTT | CASSPLSLGDTEAFF
TRBJ1-5 | TRBV7-6 | . | . | TGTGCCAGCAGCAACCAGGGCGGGCCCCAGCATTTT | CASSNQGGPQHF
TRBJ1-2 | TRBV7-2 | . | . | TGTGCCAGCAGCGACCGTGCGGGGATTGGCGGCTATGGCTACACCTTC | CASSDRAGIGGYGYTF
TRBJ2-5 | TRBV7-2 | . | . | TGTGCCAGCAGCTTACTTTGGGGTAGAGAGACCCAGTACTTC | CASSLLWGRETQYF
TRBJ2-2 | TRBV4-1 | few | . | TGCGCCAGCAGCCAAGAGAGCTGGGAGATCCTGAACACCGGGGAGCTGTTTTTT | CASSQESWEILNTGELFF
TRBJ1-5 | TRBV25-1 | . | . | TGTGCCAGCAGTGGGCAGTACAATCAGCCCCAGCATTTT | CASSGQYNQPQHF
TRBJ2-7 | TRBV5-5 | many | . | TGTGCCAGCAGCCTGGGAAGGTACGAGCAGTACTTC | CASSLGRYEQYF